This T cell receptor beta chain stems from a study of cytomegalovirus exposure and HLA in healthy donors. The overall study: The approximately 710 first-cohort repertoires and the 95 to 150 validation repertoires shared the same platform, a later analysis reported. General study results and limits: Using the classifier, cytomegalovirus status was reportedly diagnosed with high specificity and sensitivity. Rarity held for most TCR sequences, but there were some public TCRs that occurred in many donors. Listed as cytomegalovirus-associated were about 160 TCR beta chains.

Assay used: immunoSEQ multiplex PCR; TCRdb lists only in-frame clones, some missing. Counted here are 150,000 to 180,000 clones, about 86% occurring once; the ten biggest clones make up 2% to 2.5%. For this clone: What it binds is not known.

The CDR3 runs 15 residues. V dropped 6 bases and J dropped 2; count of bases not matched to a gene: 8. The germline V gene has CDR1 MNHNY and CDR2 SVGAGI (reference sequence). This receptor was identified in a human donor in good health. The chain combines TRBV6-6 with TRBJ2-3, with 7 bases lining up with TRBD2. Sequenced: PBMCs. In DNA form, the CDR3 reads TGTGCCAGCAGACTTCTAGCGGCACTCACAGATACGCAGTATTTT. Its translation: CASRLLAALTDTQYF.